These T cell receptor beta chains were read from a single sample in a study of identical twins. TCRdb recomputed calls from the 5' RACE reads with MiXCR, one row per CDR3 protein. The top ten hold approximately 0.49% of the sample, which has approximately 490,000 distinct CDR3 sequences, approximately 20% seen once. The data also belong to a second study, concerning yellow fever vaccine responses in identical twins.

The sample was CD4+ T cells sorted from blood. The receptor source for this set is a woman aged 18 to 35 in good health. Each CDR3 is given with its conserved first and last residue. The D gene is left open where the match is weak. Size is stated for part of the rows, as once, few or many counts, or as a class when the clone is expanded.

j_call d_call v_call clone_size cdr3_nt cdr3_aa
TRBJ2-1 NA TRBV20-1 NA TGCAGTGCCCGCACCCCCAATGAGCAGTTCTTC CSARTPNEQFF
TRBJ1-2 TRBD1 TRBV5-5 few TGTGCCAGCAGCTGGGACAGGAGCATCTATGGCTACACCTTC CASSWDRSIYGYTF
TRBJ2-7 NA TRBV19 NA TGTGCCGGCGACGGAGGCGAGCAGTACTTC CAGDGGEQYF
TRBJ1-1 NA TRBV27 few TGTGCCACCCTAGGTTGGGGACAAGGGAACACTGAAGCTTTCTTT CATLGWGQGNTEAFF
TRBJ2-3 TRBD2 TRBV4-1 few TGCGCCAGCAGCACGAGCGGGAGATTAGATACGCAGTATTTT CASSTSGRLDTQYF
TRBJ2-7 NA TRBV10-3 NA TGTGCCATCAGGGACTTGAGTGGGAGCAACGAGCAGTACTTC CAIRDLSGSNEQYF
TRBJ2-1 TRBD2 TRBV7-9 NA TGTGCCAGCAGCTTGAGGCGGGAGGGCCACAATGAGCAGTTCTTC CASSLRREGHNEQFF
TRBJ1-4 NA TRBV7-9 NA TGTGCCAGCAGCTCGCCTTCTGATAAACTGTTTTTT CASSSPSDKLFF
TRBJ1-2 NA TRBV28 NA TGTGCCAGCACCATTCCTGGGAGAGGCTACACCTTC CASTIPGRGYTF
TRBJ2-7 TRBD1 TRBV5-5 NA TGTGCCAGCAGAATGGACAGGGGTGGTGGCAAGCAGTACTTC CASRMDRGGGKQYF
TRBJ2-7 NA TRBV20-1 few TGCAGTGCTAGCGGCACGGGATTTTTGGGGATTAGCTACGAGCAGTACTTC CSASGTGFLGISYEQYF
TRBJ2-7 NA TRBV11-2 NA TGTGCCAGCAGCCCCTGGTCGGGGGCGAGCTCCTACGAGCAGTACTTC CASSPWSGASSYEQYF
TRBJ2-1 NA TRBV2 few TGTGCCAGCAGTGAGGGGCGGGGACGCTCCTACAATGAGCAGTTCTTC CASSEGRGRSYNEQFF
TRBJ1-2 NA TRBV20-1 NA TGCAGTGCGCGCCAGCCCATTCGGTACGGCTACACCTTC CSARQPIRYGYTF
TRBJ1-5 NA TRBV12-3/TRBV12-4 many TGTGCCAGCAGGCGTGTGAATCAGCCCCAGCATTTT CASRRVNQPQHF
TRBJ2-4 TRBD2 TRBV20-1 NA TGCAGTGCTAGAGATGTAGCGGGAGTATCGGGCGGAGGCATTCAGTACTTC CSARDVAGVSGGGIQYF
TRBJ2-2 TRBD2 TRBV24-1 NA TGTGCCACCAGTGGTACACCTCCGGGACTAGCGGGAGTTACCGGGGAGCTGTTTTTT CATSGTPPGLAGVTGELFF
TRBJ2-6 NA TRBV7-2 NA TGTGCCAGCAGCTTCCGGGGAACCTCTGGGGCCAACGTCCTGACTTTC CASSFRGTSGANVLTF
TRBJ2-1 TRBD2 TRBV20-1 NA TGCAGCGCCCCCTTGAGCGGGAGCTCCTACAATGAGCAGTTCTTC CSAPLSGSSYNEQFF
TRBJ2-5 NA TRBV15 NA TGTGCCACCAGCAGAGCGAACGATCCTGGGGAGACCCAGTACTTC CATSRANDPGETQYF
TRBJ2-2 TRBD1 TRBV12-3/TRBV12-4 many TGTGCCAGCAGCCAGGACAGGGGCTACGGGGAGCTGTTTTTT CASSQDRGYGELFF
TRBJ2-1 NA TRBV20-1 NA TGCAGTGCTAGAAACGGAGATGAGCAGTTCTTC CSARNGDEQFF
TRBJ2-1 NA TRBV6-1 NA TGTGCCAGCAGTCGCCGGGACTGGAGCTCCTACAATGAGCAGTTCTTC CASSRRDWSSYNEQFF
TRBJ2-2 TRBD1 TRBV7-8 NA TGTGCCAGCCGCTACGTCAATCTTACCAGGGGGCGAATCGGGGAGCTGTTTTTT CASRYVNLTRGRIGELFF
TRBJ2-2 NA TRBV10-3 NA TGTGCCATCCAGGGTATGCTGACCGGGGAGCTGTTTTTT CAIQGMLTGELFF